This T cell receptor beta chain emerged from a study of cytomegalovirus exposure and HLA in healthy donors. Clones were read by immunoSEQ multiplex PCR, and TCRdb kept only the in-frame ones, dropping some. The sample has roughly 280,000 clones, about 86% seen once. Germline loops: CDR1 SGHDT, CDR2 YYEEEE. V dropped 5 bases and J dropped 6 bases, with 12 bases sitting between them. CDR3 length: 13 residues. Sequenced input: PBMCs. The gene calls are TRBV5-6 and TRBJ2-1; a weak D match, TRBD2 (6 bases). This sequence was found in a woman aged 18-35 years in good health and CMV-seronegative. The CDR3: CASRRPGGNEQFF. The DNA of the CDR3 is TGTGCCAGCAGACGTCCCGGGGGCAATGAGCAGTTCTTC.